What follows are 8 T cell receptor beta chains derived from one specimen sequenced in a study of shared clonotypes between healthy human individuals. TCRdb keeps only in-frame clones here, not all; method: immunoSEQ multiplex PCR. Among around 600,000 clones listed, about 97% were seen once. The sample comprised naive CD4+ T cells sorted from blood. Subset: CD45RA+ positively selected. The receptors were sampled from a woman aged 25 to 39 in good health.

The rearrangement uses TRBV25-1 and TRBJ1-2; the D gene is possibly TRBD1 (5 bases). The CDR3 sequence is 17 residues long. Trimming took off 6 bases at V and 5 bases at J, with 25 bases between the two ends. The germline V gene has CDR1 MGHDK and CDR2 SYGVNS. This chain's CDR3 is CASSARPGAGDRYGYTF. CDR3 nucleotides: TGTGCCAGCAGCGCCCGTCCCGGGGCTGGGGATAGATATGGCTACACCTTC.

The rearrangement uses TRBV9 and TRBJ2-5, with D possibly being TRBD1 (5 bases). Germline V gives CDR1 SGDLS, CDR2 YYNGEE. This CDR3 has 13 residues. Between the trimmed V and J ends, which lost 2 bases and 3 bases, there was a span of 8 bases. The CDR3 spells CASSVSREETQYF. As DNA, the CDR3 is TGTGCCAGCAGCGTTAGCAGGGAAGAGACCCAGTACTTC.

This chain joins TRBV5-1 and TRBJ2-3, with D unclear. The V end was cut by 0 bases, the J end by 0 bases, with 5 bases between. The CDR3 has 14 amino acids. Germline V lookup: CDR1 SGHRS, CDR2 YFSETQ. The CDR3 sequence: CASSLGLSTDTQYF. For the CDR3, the DNA is TGCGCCAGCAGCTTGGGACTCAGCACAGATACGCAGTATTTT.

The rearrangement links TRBV10-1 to TRBJ1-3; D is undetermined. The V and J ends lost 6 bases and 3 bases respectively, with 21 bases between them. Germline V lookup: CDR1 WNHNN, CDR2 SYGVQD (reference sequence). The CDR3 covers 17 residues. CDR3: CASRPAPLRWLGNTIYF. The CDR3 DNA follows: TGCGCCAGCAGGCCGGCCCCTCTGCGCTGGCTTGGAAACACCATATATTTT.

The chain employs TRBV5-4 and TRBJ2-1; 7 bases match TRBD1. The germline CDR1 and CDR2 sequences are SGHNT and YYREEE (reference sequence). After removal of 2 bases from V and 6 bases from J, the junction contained 5 bases not matched to a gene. The CDR3 runs to 14 residues. The DNA for the CDR3 is TGTGCCAGCAGCTTTACAGGGGTTCCCAATGAGCAGTTCTTC. It encodes CASSFTGVPNEQFF.

The J gene is TRBJ2-5, the V gene TRBV5-4, with 7 bases fitting TRBD2. This CDR3 contains 18 residues. V lost 5 bases to trimming and J lost 4 bases; unmatched junction nucleotides: 20. Germline values: CDR1 SGHNT, CDR2 YYREEE (reference sequence). Here the CDR3 reads CASRKKLVGEGGAETQYF. CDR3 bases: TGTGCCAGCAGGAAAAAGCTGGTGGGGGAGGGTGGGGCAGAGACCCAGTACTTC.

This chain links TRBV19 with TRBJ1-5; D ambiguous. Germline CDR1 is LNHDA and CDR2 is SQIVND (reference sequence). The CDR3 length is 15 residues. V was clipped by 6 bases and J by 0 bases, with 12 bases between them. The CDR3 DNA reads as TGTGCCAGTAGGAGAGCGTTTAATAGCAATCAGCCCCAGCATTTT. This translates into CASRRAFNSNQPQHF.

V usage is TRBV20-1 and J usage is TRBJ1-2; no reliable D call. Germline V CDR1 and CDR2: DFQATT, SNEGSKA (reference sequence). The CDR3 runs 11 residues. The CDR3 region has the DNA TGCAAGGTGGACCGCGTCTATGGCTACACCTTC. Its translation: CKVDRVYGYTF.